Listed below are T cell receptor beta chains from one sample, sequenced in a study of shared clonotypes between healthy human individuals. Profiling relied on immunoSEQ multiplex PCR, and the TCRdb table lists in-frame clones only, not all of them. Here the sample spans roughly 2.5 million clones, roughly 92% being singletons. The sequencing sample was made of naive CD4+ T cells sorted from blood. The receptors originated from a man aged 18 to 35 in good health. Both conserved end residues are part of each CDR3. The order of the fields is J gene, D gene, V gene, clone size, CDR3 protein, CDR3 DNA. A D gene is named only where the DNA matches it firmly. Clone size, where shown, is once, few, many, or a class for clones that have expanded.

j_call: TRBJ1-1
d_call: NA
v_call: TRBV5-6
clone_size: NA
cdr3_aa: CASSFSAEAFF
cdr3_nt: TGTGCCAGCAGCTTTTCGGCTGAAGCTTTCTTT

j_call: TRBJ1-5
d_call: TRBD1
v_call: TRBV6-6
clone_size: NA
cdr3_aa: CASSSGGGGQPQHF
cdr3_nt: TGTGCCAGCAGTTCAGGGGGCGGCGGTCAGCCCCAGCATTTT

j_call: TRBJ1-1
d_call: NA
v_call: TRBV6-4
clone_size: NA
cdr3_aa: CASSAVMNTEAFF
cdr3_nt: TGTGCCAGCAGCGCGGTTATGAACACTGAAGCTTTCTTT

j_call: TRBJ1-2
d_call: TRBD1
v_call: TRBV6-1
clone_size: NA
cdr3_aa: CASMRGQGMDYGYTF
cdr3_nt: TGTGCCAGCATGAGGGGACAGGGAATGGACTATGGCTACACCTTC

j_call: TRBJ2-5
d_call: NA
v_call: TRBV14
clone_size: NA
cdr3_aa: CASSQVAQETQYF
cdr3_nt: TGTGCCAGCAGCCAAGTAGCTCAAGAGACCCAGTACTTC

j_call: TRBJ1-5
d_call: NA
v_call: TRBV6-6
clone_size: NA
cdr3_aa: CASSQASGQPQHF
cdr3_nt: TGTGCCAGCAGCCAGGCTTCAGGGCAGCCCCAGCATTTT

j_call: TRBJ2-7
d_call: TRBD2
v_call: TRBV4-1
clone_size: NA
cdr3_aa: CASSLLLAGPAYEQYF
cdr3_nt: TGCGCCAGCAGCCTCCTCCTAGCGGGACCCGCCTACGAGCAGTACTTC

j_call: TRBJ2-2
d_call: TRBD1
v_call: TRBV2
clone_size: NA
cdr3_aa: CASSRQGAGELFF
cdr3_nt: TGTGCCAGCAGTAGACAGGGGGCCGGGGAGCTGTTTTTT

j_call: TRBJ2-5
d_call: TRBD2
v_call: TRBV7-2
clone_size: NA
cdr3_aa: CASSLGLAGGPSETQYF
cdr3_nt: TGTGCCAGCAGCTTGGGACTAGCGGGGGGGCCGTCGGAGACCCAGTACTTC

j_call: TRBJ1-5
d_call: NA
v_call: TRBV15
clone_size: NA
cdr3_aa: CATSRENQPQHF
cdr3_nt: TGTGCCACCAGCAGAGAAAATCAGCCCCAGCATTTT

j_call: TRBJ2-7
d_call: TRBD2
v_call: TRBV10-1
clone_size: NA
cdr3_aa: CASRVGTSGGDSYEQYF
cdr3_nt: TGCGCCAGCAGAGTCGGGACTAGCGGGGGGGACTCCTACGAGCAGTACTTC

j_call: TRBJ1-4
d_call: NA
v_call: TRBV7-2
clone_size: NA
cdr3_aa: CASSLQGRGGEKLFF
cdr3_nt: TGTGCCAGCAGCCTTCAGGGGAGGGGAGGAGAAAAACTGTTTTTT

j_call: TRBJ1-4
d_call: NA
v_call: TRBV5-8
clone_size: NA
cdr3_aa: CASSLEMPTNEKLFF
cdr3_nt: TGTGCCAGCAGCTTGGAAATGCCAACTAATGAAAAACTGTTTTTT

j_call: TRBJ2-7
d_call: TRBD1
v_call: TRBV5-1
clone_size: NA
cdr3_aa: CASSPSTGGYEQYF
cdr3_nt: TGCGCCAGCAGCCCGTCGACAGGGGGCTACGAGCAGTACTTC

j_call: TRBJ2-5
d_call: TRBD1
v_call: TRBV11-2
clone_size: NA
cdr3_aa: CASSSDRAETQYF
cdr3_nt: TGTGCCAGCAGCTCCGACAGGGCGGAGACCCAGTACTTC

j_call: TRBJ2-3
d_call: NA
v_call: TRBV5-6
clone_size: NA
cdr3_aa: CASSWGHTYTDTQYF
cdr3_nt: TGTGCCAGCAGTTGGGGACATACCTACACAGATACGCAGTATTTT

j_call: TRBJ2-3
d_call: NA
v_call: TRBV4-1
clone_size: once
cdr3_aa: CASSRESTDTQYF
cdr3_nt: TGCGCCAGCAGCAGGGAGTCCACAGATACGCAGTATTTT

j_call: TRBJ2-7
d_call: TRBD1
v_call: TRBV6-5
clone_size: NA
cdr3_aa: CASSYGGQGMTYEQYF
cdr3_nt: TGTGCCAGCAGTTACGGCGGACAGGGGATGACCTACGAGCAGTACTTC

j_call: TRBJ2-2
d_call: NA
v_call: TRBV2
clone_size: NA
cdr3_aa: CASGVRGNTGELFF
cdr3_nt: TGTGCCAGCGGAGTTCGGGGAAACACCGGGGAGCTGTTTTTT

j_call: TRBJ1-2
d_call: NA
v_call: TRBV27
clone_size: NA
cdr3_aa: CASSRTNEGYGYTF
cdr3_nt: TGTGCCAGCAGTAGGACAAACGAGGGCTATGGCTACACCTTC

j_call: TRBJ1-6
d_call: NA
v_call: TRBV6-5
clone_size: once
cdr3_aa: CASSYLTASGSSPLHF
cdr3_nt: TGTGCCAGCAGTTACCTGACAGCATCGGGGAGTTCACCCCTCCACTTT

j_call: TRBJ2-7
d_call: TRBD2
v_call: TRBV18
clone_size: NA
cdr3_aa: CASSPGVAGGYEQYF
cdr3_nt: TGTGCCAGCTCACCCGGGGTAGCGGGAGGCTACGAGCAGTACTTC

j_call: TRBJ2-5
d_call: TRBD2
v_call: TRBV5-4
clone_size: NA
cdr3_aa: CASSPAGGRQETQYF
cdr3_nt: TGTGCCAGCAGCCCGGCGGGAGGGCGTCAAGAGACCCAGTACTTC

j_call: TRBJ2-3
d_call: NA
v_call: TRBV12-5
clone_size: once
cdr3_aa: CASGSTGTDTQYF
cdr3_nt: TGTGCTAGTGGTTCTACAGGCACAGATACGCAGTATTTT

j_call: TRBJ2-5
d_call: NA
v_call: TRBV18
clone_size: NA
cdr3_aa: CASSLNREETQYF
cdr3_nt: TGTGCCAGCTCACTAAACAGGGAAGAGACCCAGTACTTC

j_call: TRBJ2-7
d_call: TRBD2
v_call: TRBV5-8
clone_size: once
cdr3_aa: CASSKPGLAGGTYEQYF
cdr3_nt: TGTGCCAGCAGCAAACCGGGACTAGCGGGAGGCACTTACGAGCAGTACTTC

j_call: TRBJ2-6
d_call: TRBD2
v_call: TRBV4-3
clone_size: NA
cdr3_aa: CASSQGLVAGAGANVLTF
cdr3_nt: TGCGCCAGCAGCCAAGGGTTAGTAGCGGGGGCTGGGGCCAACGTCCTGACTTTC

j_call: TRBJ1-4
d_call: NA
v_call: TRBV6-1
clone_size: NA
cdr3_aa: CASREANEKLFF
cdr3_nt: TGTGCCAGCCGGGAGGCTAATGAAAAACTGTTTTTT

j_call: TRBJ2-7
d_call: TRBD2
v_call: TRBV30
clone_size: once
cdr3_aa: CAWSGLAGAYEQYF
cdr3_nt: TGTGCCTGGAGTGGACTAGCGGGAGCCTACGAGCAGTACTTC

j_call: TRBJ2-7
d_call: TRBD1
v_call: TRBV2
clone_size: NA
cdr3_aa: CASSAVGTVYEQYF
cdr3_nt: TGTGCCAGCAGCGCTGTTGGGACAGTCTACGAGCAGTACTTC

j_call: TRBJ1-1
d_call: NA
v_call: TRBV7-2
clone_size: NA
cdr3_aa: CASSLAGVGTEAFF
cdr3_nt: TGTGCCAGCAGCTTAGCAGGGGTGGGCACTGAAGCTTTCTTT

j_call: TRBJ2-1
d_call: TRBD2
v_call: TRBV7-2
clone_size: NA
cdr3_aa: CASSSGTSGPYEQFF
cdr3_nt: TGTGCCAGCAGCTCAGGGACTAGCGGGCCGTATGAGCAGTTCTTC

j_call: TRBJ2-2
d_call: TRBD2
v_call: TRBV18
clone_size: once
cdr3_aa: CASSPFSGGDTGELFF
cdr3_nt: TGTGCCAGCTCACCTTTTAGCGGGGGAGACACCGGGGAGCTGTTTTTT

j_call: TRBJ1-5
d_call: NA
v_call: TRBV6-1
clone_size: NA
cdr3_aa: CASTGSNQPQHF
cdr3_nt: TGTGCCAGCACAGGCAGCAATCAGCCCCAGCATTTT

j_call: TRBJ2-7
d_call: TRBD1
v_call: TRBV18
clone_size: once
cdr3_aa: CASSLDRASYEQYF
cdr3_nt: TGTGCCAGCTCACTGGACAGGGCGTCCTACGAGCAGTACTTC

j_call: TRBJ1-4
d_call: NA
v_call: TRBV6-6
clone_size: NA
cdr3_aa: CASSYGAASNEKLFF
cdr3_nt: TGTGCCAGCAGTTACGGAGCGGCTAGTAATGAAAAACTGTTTTTT

j_call: TRBJ1-5
d_call: NA
v_call: TRBV19
clone_size: NA
cdr3_aa: CASSMGGAREPQHF
cdr3_nt: TGTGCCAGTAGTATGGGCGGGGCCAGGGAGCCCCAGCATTTT

j_call: TRBJ2-7
d_call: NA
v_call: TRBV25-1
clone_size: NA
cdr3_aa: CASSGDSGVREQYF
cdr3_nt: TGTGCCAGCAGTGGTGACTCAGGGGTTCGCGAGCAGTACTTC

j_call: TRBJ2-7
d_call: TRBD1
v_call: TRBV5-4
clone_size: NA
cdr3_aa: CASSLIGQGVYEQYF
cdr3_nt: TGTGCCAGCAGCTTGATAGGACAGGGCGTCTACGAGCAGTACTTC

j_call: TRBJ2-3
d_call: TRBD2
v_call: TRBV19
clone_size: NA
cdr3_aa: CASSPALTILAGASDTQYF
cdr3_nt: TGTGCCAGTAGTCCCGCCCTCACTATACTAGCGGGAGCTTCAGATACGCAGTATTTT

j_call: TRBJ1-5
d_call: TRBD1
v_call: TRBV2
clone_size: NA
cdr3_aa: CASSLRTGVGNQPQHF
cdr3_nt: TGTGCCAGCAGCCTTAGGACAGGGGTCGGCAATCAGCCCCAGCATTTT

j_call: TRBJ1-4
d_call: TRBD1
v_call: TRBV7-9
clone_size: few
cdr3_aa: CASSWLPNRGEGEKLFF
cdr3_nt: TGTGCCAGCAGCTGGTTACCGAACAGGGGGGAAGGTGAAAAACTGTTTTTT

j_call: TRBJ2-5
d_call: NA
v_call: TRBV9
clone_size: NA
cdr3_aa: CASSVGVSQETQYF
cdr3_nt: TGTGCCAGCAGCGTAGGGGTCTCTCAAGAGACCCAGTACTTC

j_call: TRBJ2-7
d_call: NA
v_call: TRBV7-2
clone_size: NA
cdr3_aa: CASSLASNGYEQYF
cdr3_nt: TGTGCCAGCAGCTTAGCAAGCAACGGCTACGAGCAGTACTTC

j_call: TRBJ2-7
d_call: NA
v_call: TRBV5-4
clone_size: NA
cdr3_aa: CASSLLGSHEQYF
cdr3_nt: TGTGCCAGCAGCTTGTTAGGGTCCCACGAGCAGTACTTC

j_call: TRBJ1-2
d_call: NA
v_call: TRBV19
clone_size: once
cdr3_aa: CASGPFTPPNYGYTF
cdr3_nt: TGTGCCAGCGGACCCTTTACTCCACCTAACTATGGCTACACCTTC

j_call: TRBJ2-7
d_call: TRBD1
v_call: TRBV6-1
clone_size: NA
cdr3_aa: CASSERGQGYEQYF
cdr3_nt: TGTGCCAGCAGTGAAAGGGGACAGGGTTACGAGCAGTACTTC

j_call: TRBJ1-2
d_call: NA
v_call: TRBV19
clone_size: NA
cdr3_aa: CASNRRQNYGYTF
cdr3_nt: TGTGCCAGTAATCGCAGGCAAAACTATGGCTACACCTTC

j_call: TRBJ1-2
d_call: NA
v_call: TRBV5-1
clone_size: once
cdr3_aa: CASSKTDRSYGYTF
cdr3_nt: TGCGCCAGCAGCAAGACGGACAGAAGCTATGGCTACACCTTC

j_call: TRBJ2-7
d_call: TRBD2
v_call: TRBV6-5
clone_size: once
cdr3_aa: CASSRTSGYEQYF
cdr3_nt: TGTGCCAGCAGCCGGACTAGCGGCTACGAGCAGTACTTC

j_call: TRBJ2-5
d_call: TRBD2
v_call: TRBV9
clone_size: NA
cdr3_aa: CASSASASGGYQETQYF
cdr3_nt: TGTGCCAGCAGCGCCTCTGCTAGCGGGGGTTACCAAGAGACCCAGTACTTC

j_call: TRBJ2-5
d_call: NA
v_call: TRBV7-9
clone_size: NA
cdr3_aa: CASSLVADQETQYF
cdr3_nt: TGTGCCAGCAGCTTAGTAGCCGATCAAGAGACCCAGTACTTC

j_call: TRBJ1-5
d_call: NA
v_call: TRBV30
clone_size: NA
cdr3_aa: CAWSAGHINQPQHF
cdr3_nt: TGTGCCTGGAGTGCGGGACACATAAATCAGCCCCAGCATTTT

j_call: TRBJ2-5
d_call: NA
v_call: TRBV11-2
clone_size: NA
cdr3_aa: CASSSRPLPGGSQETQYF
cdr3_nt: TGTGCCAGCAGCTCCAGACCCTTGCCCGGCGGATCCCAAGAGACCCAGTACTTC

j_call: TRBJ2-2
d_call: NA
v_call: TRBV10-3
clone_size: NA
cdr3_aa: CATRGGSTMNTGELFF
cdr3_nt: TGTGCCACCAGGGGAGGTTCAACAATGAACACCGGGGAGCTGTTTTTT

j_call: TRBJ1-6
d_call: TRBD1
v_call: TRBV28
clone_size: NA
cdr3_aa: CASSPGSGQGDSPLHF
cdr3_nt: TGTGCCAGCAGTCCGGGGTCGGGACAGGGGGATTCACCCCTCCACTTT

j_call: TRBJ2-3
d_call: TRBD2
v_call: TRBV7-8
clone_size: NA
cdr3_aa: CASSWGLVTDTQYF
cdr3_nt: TGTGCCAGCAGCTGGGGACTAGTTACAGATACGCAGTATTTT